Listed below are T cell receptor beta chains from one sample, sequenced in a study of metastatic and nonmetastatic thyroid tumors. MiXCR reprocessed the PCR reads for TCRdb. Among approximately 17,000 clones listed, about 25% were seen once. The sample taken for sequencing was adjacent normal tissue. The receptors were sampled from a female donor with papillary thyroid cancer or a benign thyroid nodule (not recorded which). Some clones in this sample may be carry-over from other donors' samples. Each CDR3 is given with its conserved first and last residue. Each record gives: J gene, V gene, clone size, CDR3 protein. Part of the rows lack a size; the others show once, few, many or a class for expanded clones.

>TRBJ2-2|TRBV20-1|few
CSARDPTNTGELFF
>TRBJ2-5|TRBV12-3/TRBV12-4|.
CASRGLARETQYF
>TRBJ2-3|TRBV6-1|few
CASGSKGGTDTQYF
>TRBJ2-1|TRBV28|few
CASSLSGQGRNERFF
>TRBJ2-1|TRBV7-8|few
CASSPGNEQFF
>TRBJ1-2|TRBV28|.
CASSLAIRYGYTF
>TRBJ1-1|TRBV20-1|.
CSARGGPNTEAFF
>TRBJ2-7|TRBV15|.
CATSPGTAHEQYF
>TRBJ2-7|TRBV28|few
CASSGADRATSYEQYF
>TRBJ2-5|TRBV27|large
CASSFNGRRETQYF
>TRBJ2-7|TRBV6-2/TRBV6-3|many
CASGVSGEQYF
>TRBJ2-1|TRBV6-1|medium-sized
CASSDRTSGSMNEQFF
>TRBJ2-3|TRBV2|.
CASSRLAGGLTDTQYF
>TRBJ1-1|TRBV28|.
CASSFHMDIEAFF
>TRBJ2-7|TRBV7-2|.
CASSPGLAGEEQYF
>TRBJ2-1|TRBV30|.
CAWSGAYSGEQFF
>TRBJ1-1|TRBV30|.
CAWTRRGNTEALF
>TRBJ2-7|TRBV7-2|few
CASSPLGTVSNEQYF
>TRBJ2-2|TRBV6-1|.
CASVGALNTGELFF
>TRBJ2-3|TRBV6-1|.
CASSEGSNTDTQYF
>TRBJ2-2|TRBV30|once
CAWTGGTNTGELFF
>TRBJ2-5|TRBV20-1|.
CSADPGGAETQYF
>TRBJ1-2|TRBV25-1|few
CASSEHRTDYGYTF
>TRBJ1-3|TRBV2|.
CASSQDPGNTIYF
>TRBJ2-6|TRBV27|few
CASSPTLLAGANVLTF
>TRBJ2-2|TRBV6-5|few
CASSYKRSNTGELFF
>TRBJ1-6|TRBV20-1|.
CSAPDRSWNSPLHF
>TRBJ2-7|TRBV7-6|.
CASSLGQGASIEQYF
>TRBJ2-1|TRBV20-1|.
CSARPLYGGREEQFF
>TRBJ2-7|TRBV9|.
CASSVRGQGYEQYF
>TRBJ2-5|TRBV12-3/TRBV12-4|few
CASSERSGSGQETQYF
>TRBJ1-6|TRBV6-1|few
CASSPRGGSYNSPLHF
>TRBJ1-3|TRBV19|few
CASSMGVRNSGNTIYF
>TRBJ1-1|TRBV7-2|.
CASSRRGGKNTEAFF
>TRBJ2-5|TRBV2|medium-sized
CASSEHGRARGETQYF
>TRBJ2-3|TRBV6-2/TRBV6-3|.
CASSVLATSGFTDTQYF
>TRBJ2-7|TRBV6-1|few
CASSMGAGDTYEQYF
>TRBJ1-2|TRBV13|many
CASSLGSGTVGDGYTF
>TRBJ2-1|TRBV6-1|few
CASIPPVAYNERFF
>TRBJ1-5|TRBV28|.
CASRIPQGGQPQHF
>TRBJ1-4|TRBV11-1|.
CASSLAYPMTGWGNEKLFF
>TRBJ2-1|TRBV30|.
CAWSVAGNEQFF
>TRBJ2-1|TRBV6-1|.
CASRGLALNEQFF
>TRBJ1-6|TRBV28|.
CASSLQGSYNSPLHF
>TRBJ2-7|TRBV12-3/TRBV12-4|few
CASTTGRTGGTPYEQYF